Following are 32 T cell receptor beta chains from one sample sequenced in a study of T-cell memory formation after mild COVID-19. TCRdb reprocessed the 5' RACE reads with MiXCR, giving one entry per CDR3 protein. Of 450,000 to 650,000 distinct CDR3 sequences listed, approximately 19% are singletons. The sequenced sample was PBMCs or a T cell subset sorted from them (not recorded which). The receptors come from an adult woman who had mild COVID-19 (a few samples of this study predate the infection). Cell type and time point are not known.

V gene TRBV20-1 combines with J gene TRBJ1-1; D not resolved. CDR3 length: 14 amino acids. The germline gives CDR1 DFQATT, CDR2 SNEGSKA (reference sequence). V was pared by 3 bases and J by 8 bases, with 19 bases between. The DNA for the CDR3 is TGCAGTGCTAGCAAGGACGCTGGGCATGGGGAAGCTTTCTTT. Translation: CSASKDAGHGEAFF.

The rearrangement uses TRBV12-3 or TRBV12-4 and TRBJ2-2; the D gene is possibly TRBD1 (6 bases). The CDR3 spans 14 residues. V lost 6 bases, J lost 4 bases, and 12 bases lay in between. The CDR3 spells CASSPDRLTGELFF. The DNA for the CDR3 is TGTGCCAGCAGCCCTGACAGGCTCACCGGGGAGCTGTTTTTT.

The rearrangement links TRBV6-5 to TRBJ2-2; the D call may be TRBD1 or TRBD2 (5 bases each). Trimming left V 5 bases short and J 7 bases short, with 17 bases between. Germline V gives CDR1 MNHEY, CDR2 SVGAGI. The CDR3 totals 15 residues. CDR3: CASSRPYGGSGELFF. CDR3 nucleotide sequence: TGTGCCAGCAGTCGCCCCTATGGGGGTAGCGGGGAGCTGTTTTTT.

The chain couples TRBV18 to TRBJ2-5; 7 bases match TRBD1. Germline trimming cut 2 bases from V and 5 bases from J; bases unmatched to any gene: 17. CDR3 length: 18 residues. Germline CDR1 and CDR2: KGHSH and LQKENI. The CDR3 DNA is TGTGCCAGCTCACCATTTTCCAACTGGGCAAGGGGGCAGGAGACCCAGTACTTC. This codes for CASSPFSNWARGQETQYF.

This clonotype was counted a few times. V is TRBV7-9 and J is TRBJ1-1; maybe TRBD1 (6 bases). V was pared by 5 bases and J by 2 bases, with 15 bases between. CDR1 and CDR2 from the germline V gene are SEHNR and FQNEAQ (reference sequence). The CDR3 contains 15 residues. Here the CDR3 DNA reads TGTGCCAGCAGCGTTGAGGGGGGGCTAAACACTGAAGCTTTCTTT. The encoded protein is CASSVEGGLNTEAFF.

This clonotype was recorded a few times. The rearrangement links TRBV5-1 to TRBJ1-2; a possible D gene is TRBD1 (6 bases). Between the trimmed V and J ends, which lost 0 bases and 6 bases, there was a span of 12 bases. Looked up from germline, CDR1 is SGHRS and CDR2 is YFSETQ. The CDR3 is 14 residues long. The CDR3 loop is CASSLVGGADGYTF. Here the CDR3 DNA reads TGCGCCAGCAGCTTGGTCGGGGGCGCGGATGGCTACACCTTC.

This clonotype was seen ten or more times. The chain has TRBV7-2 and TRBJ2-3, with TRBD1 identical over 9 bases. The CDR3 extends over 17 amino acids. CDR1 SGHTA and CDR2 FQGNSA come from the germline V gene. V gave up 8 bases and J gave up 1 base; unmatched junction bases: 13. CDR3 coding DNA: TGTGCCAGCCGATTGGGACAGGGAGGCCCAGGCACAGATACGCAGTATTTT. Amino acids: CASRLGQGGPGTDTQYF.

The V call is TRBV14, the J call TRBJ2-1; 10 bases line up with TRBD2. The CDR3 has 16 amino acids. CDR1 is SGHDN and CDR2 is FVKESK in the germline V gene. V shed 5 bases and J 5 bases; nucleotides not matched to a gene: 9. CDR3 nucleotides: TGTGCCAGCAGCAAGAGGTTTAGCGGGGGGCACAATGAGCAGTTCTTC. This gives the protein CASSKRFSGGHNEQFF.

This sequence joins TRBV12-3 or TRBV12-4 and TRBJ2-1; TRBD2 aligns across 15 bases. J gave up 0 bases and V 5 bases, and 14 bases lay outside the gene matches. The CDR3 extends over 21 amino acids. The DNA for the CDR3 is TGTGCCAGCAGTCAATCCCGGACTAGCGGGAGGGCTAGATTCTCCTACAATGAGCAGTTCTTC. Protein: CASSQSRTSGRARFSYNEQFF.

V is TRBV15 and J is TRBJ1-5; 11 bases line up with TRBD1. V was pared by 1 base and J by 6 bases, with 2 bases of the junction left unmatched. Germline assignment: CDR1 LNHNV and CDR2 YYDKDF (reference sequence). CDR3 length: 15 amino acids. The CDR3 protein is CATSRGDRGIQPQHF. The CDR3 region has the DNA TGTGCCACCAGCAGAGGGGACAGGGGGATTCAGCCCCAGCATTTT.

This clonotype was seen a handful of times. This chain links TRBV7-9 with TRBJ2-5; no clear D gene. Germline CDR1 and CDR2: SEHNR and FQNEAQ (reference sequence). CDR3 size: 14 residues. V was pared by 1 base and J by 2 bases, with 8 bases between. The CDR3 protein is CASSLEPRQETQYF. In nucleotides, the CDR3 is TGTGCCAGCAGCTTAGAGCCTAGGCAAGAGACCCAGTACTTC.

The rearrangement joins TRBV5-1 to TRBJ1-5; D not certain. Trimming pared 4 bases from V and 4 bases from J, leaving 15 bases between. The CDR3 spans 15 residues. Germline CDR1 and CDR2: SGHRS and YFSETQ. In nucleotides, the CDR3 is TGCGCCAGCAGCCCCGAGCTTGGGGAGAATCAGCCCCAGCATTTT. Its protein is CASSPELGENQPQHF.

The CDR3 DNA sequence: TGTGCCAGCAGCCCGCCCCCCTACAGGGGCGATGAGCAGTTCTTC. It encodes CASSPPPYRGDEQFF. This chain links TRBV12-3 or TRBV12-4 with TRBJ2-1; TRBD1 matches at 7 bases. This CDR3 spans 15 amino acids. Trimming cost V 6 bases and J 8 bases; bases outside gene matches: 13.

Only a few counts were recorded for this clonotype. The V call is TRBV28, the J call TRBJ1-1; 7 bases are shared with TRBD1. The CDR3 length is 13 residues. Trimming took 8 bases from V and 3 from J; bases not matched to a gene: 6. Germline V gene data show CDR1 as MDHEN and CDR2 as SYDVKM. CDR3 nucleotides: TGTGCCAGCGGTACAGGGGTTGACACTGAAGCTTTCTTT. This sequence encodes CASGTGVDTEAFF.

The chain employs TRBV2 and TRBJ2-7; the D is unclear. CDR1 is SNHLY, CDR2 FYNNEI, per germline. V lost 8 bases and J 3 bases, leaving 8 bases between the germline ends. The CDR3 contains 11 residues. Here the CDR3 DNA reads TGTGCCAGCCAGACTGGCTACGAGCAGTACTTC. Protein sequence: CASQTGYEQYF.

The chain joins TRBV20-1 to TRBJ2-7; a weak D match, TRBD1 (6 bases). The CDR3 covers 16 residues. Germline V gene lookup returns CDR1 DFQATT and CDR2 SNEGSKA (reference sequence). This CDR3 is CSGRQATYLSSYEQYF. CDR3 nucleotide sequence: TGCAGCGGACGACAGGCAACCTATCTAAGCTCCTACGAGCAGTACTTC.

This clonotype has more than one count but fewer than ten. The rearrangement links TRBV5-6 to TRBJ2-5; D is possibly TRBD1 or TRBD2 (6 bases each). Germline assignment: CDR1 SGHDT and CDR2 YYEEEE. The CDR3 is made up of 13 amino acids. V shed 3 bases and J shed 4 bases, with 10 bases lying between them. CDR3 in amino acids: CASSSGEVETQYF. Written as DNA, the CDR3 is TGTGCCAGCAGCTCAGGGGAGGTAGAGACCCAGTACTTC.

The DNA for the CDR3 is TGTGCCAGCAGTGATAGACAGGGGGTACACAATGAGCAGTTCTTC. Protein sequence: CASSDRQGVHNEQFF. The chain is built from TRBV6-1 and TRBJ2-1, with 9 bases that match TRBD1. Germline CDR1 and CDR2: MNHNS and SASEGT. J was trimmed by 5 bases and V by 3 bases; bases with no gene match: 5. The length of the CDR3 is 15 residues.

This clonotype was detected many times. Possible read error: a much larger clone is one base away. The rearrangement links TRBV7-3 to TRBJ2-1; the D is unclear. V lost 1 base and J lost 4, with 2 bases in between. The CDR3 sequence is 12 residues long. Germline lookup yields CDR1 SGHTA and CDR2 FQGTGA. CDR3 sequence (DNA): TGTGCCAGCAGCTTAAGGTACAATGAGCAGTTCTTC. Protein product: CASSLRYNEQFF.

This chain uses TRBV7-2 with TRBJ2-7, with 12 bases fitting TRBD2. CDR1 and CDR2 (germline): SGHTA, FQGNSA. The CDR3 sequence is 14 residues long. After removal of 4 bases from V and 5 bases from J, the junction contained 3 bases not matched to a gene. The CDR3 DNA reads TGTGCCAGCAGCTCTAGCGGGAGGGCCAACGAGCAGTACTTC. Its protein is CASSSSGRANEQYF. The full variable domain, with the rest looked up from reference TRBV7-2 and TRBJ2-7, is GAGVSQSPSNKVTEKGKDVELRCDPISGHTALYWYRQSLGQGLEFLIYFQGNSAPDKSGLPSDRFSAERTGGSVSTLTIQRTQQEDSAVYLCASSSSGRANEQYFGPGTRLTVT.

This clonotype was observed a handful of times. The chain carries TRBV10-3 and TRBJ2-5; D gene ambiguous. V lost 6 bases and J lost 1, with 9 bases in between. The CDR3 covers 13 residues. Looked up from germline, CDR1 is ENHRY and CDR2 is SYGVKD. CDR3 protein: CAIRWSAQETQYF. In DNA form, the CDR3 reads TGTGCCATCAGGTGGAGCGCCCAAGAGACCCAGTACTTC.

V gene TRBV5-4 combines with J gene TRBJ2-2; 12 bases match TRBD1. V dropped 3 bases and J dropped 6; count of bases not matched to a gene: 9. Germline CDR1 reads SGHNT; CDR2 reads YYREEE (reference sequence). The CDR3 length is 17 residues. CDR3 region: CASSYSPGQGAAGELFF. The CDR3, as DNA: TGTGCCAGCAGCTACTCGCCGGGACAGGGGGCGGCCGGGGAGCTGTTTTTT.

This clonotype was seen a handful of times. The chain uses TRBV13 and TRBJ2-5; D is possibly TRBD1 (6 bases). V dropped 6 bases and J dropped 5 bases, with 16 bases sitting between them. Germline assignment: CDR1 PRHDT and CDR2 FYEKMQ (reference sequence). This CDR3 is 14 amino acids long. The CDR3 sequence is CASSSGTLRETQYF. The CDR3 DNA reads as TGTGCCAGCAGTTCCGGGACACTTCGCGAGACCCAGTACTTC.

The gene calls are TRBV6-2 or TRBV6-3 and TRBJ1-4; no definite D call. The CDR3 is 13 residues long. V was cut by 6 bases and J by 6 bases, with 11 bases left in between. Germline V gives CDR1 MNHEY, CDR2 SVGEGT. The CDR3 is CASRPDGDEKLFF. The DNA of the CDR3 is TGTGCCAGCAGGCCTGACGGAGATGAAAAACTGTTTTTT.

The V call is TRBV9, the J call TRBJ2-7, with 10 bases identical to TRBD2. Trimming cost V 0 bases and J 12 bases; bases outside gene matches: 6. Per germline, CDR1 SGDLS and CDR2 YYNGEE. This CDR3 region has 13 residues. The CDR3 region has the DNA TGTGCCAGCAGCGTAGGCGGTAGCGGGAGGCTGTACTTC. Amino acids: CASSVGGSGRLYF.

There are many counts of this clonotype. V gene TRBV7-2 combines with J gene TRBJ2-5, with TRBD2 matching 10 bases. Germline CDR1 is SGHTA and CDR2 is FQGNSA. V was pared by 5 bases and J by 1 base, with 10 bases of the junction left unmatched. The CDR3 totals 17 residues. The CDR3, as DNA: TGTGCCAGCAGCGCAGCGGGACTAGCGTTTGTCCAAGAGACCCAGTACTTC. Amino acid sequence: CASSAAGLAFVQETQYF.

This clonotype was recorded a few times. CDR3 in amino acids: CATRTGGNFYNEQFF. The CDR3 DNA follows: TGTGCCACCAGGACAGGGGGCAATTTCTACAATGAGCAGTTCTTC. The chain carries TRBV19 and TRBJ2-1, with 11 bases matching TRBD1. V dropped 10 bases and J dropped 3; count of bases not matched to a gene: 8. Germline CDR1 reads LNHDA; CDR2 reads SQIVND (reference sequence). The CDR3 loop spans 15 amino acids.

This clonotype was found a few times. The genes are TRBV3-1 and TRBJ2-7; 9 bases agree with TRBD1. With 1 base clipped from V and 2 bases from J, the junction kept 3 bases outside the gene matches. The germline V gene has CDR1 LGHDT and CDR2 YNNKEL (reference sequence). The CDR3 length is 15 residues. The CDR3 DNA reads as TGTGCCAGCAGCCAAGGGACAGGGGATACCTACGAGCAGTACTTC. This translates into CASSQGTGDTYEQYF.

This clonotype was observed a handful of times. V and J are TRBV15 and TRBJ2-3; 8 nucleotides match TRBD2. V lost 6 bases, J lost 0 bases, and 2 bases stayed unmatched. Germline V CDR1 and CDR2: LNHNV, YYDKDF (reference sequence). The CDR3 runs to 14 residues. In DNA, the CDR3 is TGTGCCACCAGGGGCGGGGGGAGCACAGATACGCAGTATTTT. This translates into CATRGGGSTDTQYF.

This clonotype has only a few counts. The V call is TRBV4-2, the J call TRBJ2-7, with 10 bases lining up with TRBD2. V lost 5 bases and J lost 7; bases outside the gene matches: 2. Germline V gene sequence: CDR1 LGHNA, CDR2 YNFKEQ. CDR3 length: 12 residues. The CDR3 region is CASSSGGVEQYF. DNA for the CDR3: TGTGCCAGCAGCAGCGGGGGGGTTGAGCAGTACTTC.

This clonotype was seen only a few times. The chain carries TRBV7-9 and TRBJ2-1; the D gene could be TRBD1 or TRBD2 (5 bases each). The CDR3 runs 13 residues. The germline V gene encodes CDR1 SEHNR and CDR2 FQNEAQ (reference sequence). The V end was cut by 3 bases, the J end by 4 bases, with 7 bases between. The CDR3 DNA follows: TGTGCCAGCAGCTTGGGGGAATACAATGAGCAGTTCTTC. Amino acid sequence: CASSLGEYNEQFF.

This clonotype was counted only a few times. V is TRBV7-9 and J is TRBJ1-2; D ambiguous. The CDR3 runs to 14 residues. Germline assignment: CDR1 SEHNR and CDR2 FQNEAQ (reference sequence). V was shortened by 0 bases and J by 4 bases, with 9 bases between the two germline ends. The CDR3 nucleotides are TGTGCCAGCAGCTTAGCCGGGCCACCCTATGGCTACACCTTC. As protein: CASSLAGPPYGYTF.